This passage covers 3 T cell receptor beta chains from one sample sequenced in a study of CD8+ T cells in alopecia areata. The treatment is: oral pan-JAK inhibitor, 5-10 mg twice daily. cDNA serving as the sequencing template came from extracted, reverse transcribed RNA. The protocol was immunoSEQ multiplex PCR, while the TCRdb copy is restricted to in-frame clones and leaves out a portion. The table lists under 250,000 clones, around 66% of them singletons. The material was CD4+ T cells sorted from blood, obtained at week 44, from a patient treated with tofacitinib. All receptors derive from a human donor with alopecia areata.

In this sample, this clone turned up a few times. This CDR3 is CASRQDLGGYTF. The DNA of the CDR3 is TGTGCCAGCAGACAGGATCTCGGAGGCTACACCTTC. The V call is TRBV25-1, the J call TRBJ1-2; perhaps TRBD1 as D (5 bases). Germline V gives CDR1 MGHDK, CDR2 SYGVNS. Trimming took 6 bases from V and 8 from J, leaving 13 bases between them. This CDR3 has 12 amino acids.

The chain couples TRBV7-2 to TRBJ2-3; D is possibly TRBD2 (6 bases). This CDR3 spans 13 amino acids. Germline values: CDR1 SGHTA, CDR2 FQGNSA. The germline V and J ends were trimmed by 11 bases and 1 base, with 13 bases remaining between them. The CDR3 nucleotides read TGTGCCGGAGGGAAAAGGGGCACAGATACGCAGTATTTT. Amino acids: CAGGKRGTDTQYF.

The rearrangement joins TRBV29-1 to TRBJ2-3; D is uncertain. V lost 1 base and J 3 bases, leaving 5 bases between the germline ends. CDR3 length: 12 residues. CDR1 is SQVTM and CDR2 is ANQGSEA in the germline V gene. As DNA, the CDR3 is TGCAGCGTTGAAGCAGTTACAGATACGCAGTATTTT. It translates to CSVEAVTDTQYF.